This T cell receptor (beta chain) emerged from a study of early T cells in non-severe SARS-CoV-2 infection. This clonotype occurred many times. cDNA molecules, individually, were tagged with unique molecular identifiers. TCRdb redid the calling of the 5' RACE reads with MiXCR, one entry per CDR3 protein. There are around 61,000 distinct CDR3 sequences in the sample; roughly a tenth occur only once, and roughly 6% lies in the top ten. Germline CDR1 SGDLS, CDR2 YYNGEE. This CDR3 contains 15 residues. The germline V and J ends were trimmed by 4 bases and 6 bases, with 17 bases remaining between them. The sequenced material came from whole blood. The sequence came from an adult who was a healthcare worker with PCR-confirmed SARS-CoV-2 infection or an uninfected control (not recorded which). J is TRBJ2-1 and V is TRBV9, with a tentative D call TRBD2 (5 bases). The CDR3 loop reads CASSPLGVASNEQFF. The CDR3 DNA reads TGTGCCAGCAGCCCCCTAGGCGTAGCGAGCAATGAGCAGTTCTTC.